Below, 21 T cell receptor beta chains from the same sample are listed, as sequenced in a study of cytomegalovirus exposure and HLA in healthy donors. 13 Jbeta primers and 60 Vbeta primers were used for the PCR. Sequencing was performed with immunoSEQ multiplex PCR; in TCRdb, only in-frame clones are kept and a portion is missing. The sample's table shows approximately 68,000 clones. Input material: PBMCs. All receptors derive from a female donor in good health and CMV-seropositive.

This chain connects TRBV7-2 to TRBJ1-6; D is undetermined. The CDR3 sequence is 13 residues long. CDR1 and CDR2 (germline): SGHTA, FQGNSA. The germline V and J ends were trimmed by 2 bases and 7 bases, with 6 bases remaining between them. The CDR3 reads CASSLNFNSPLHF. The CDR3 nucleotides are TGTGCCAGCAGCTTAAACTTCAATTCACCCCTCCACTTT.

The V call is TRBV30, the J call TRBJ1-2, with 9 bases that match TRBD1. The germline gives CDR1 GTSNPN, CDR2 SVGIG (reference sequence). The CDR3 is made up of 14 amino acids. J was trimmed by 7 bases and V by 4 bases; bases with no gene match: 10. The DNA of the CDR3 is TGTGCCTGGAACAGGGGGCTCTTTGAGGGTGGCTACACCTTC. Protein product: CAWNRGLFEGGYTF.

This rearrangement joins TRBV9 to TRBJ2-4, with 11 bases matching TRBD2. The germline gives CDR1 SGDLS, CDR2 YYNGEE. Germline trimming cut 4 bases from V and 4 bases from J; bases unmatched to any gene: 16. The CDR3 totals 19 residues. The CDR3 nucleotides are TGTGCCAGCAGCCCCGAGGCCCTGACTAGCGGGGCGACAAAAAACATTCAGTACTTC. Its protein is CASSPEALTSGATKNIQYF.

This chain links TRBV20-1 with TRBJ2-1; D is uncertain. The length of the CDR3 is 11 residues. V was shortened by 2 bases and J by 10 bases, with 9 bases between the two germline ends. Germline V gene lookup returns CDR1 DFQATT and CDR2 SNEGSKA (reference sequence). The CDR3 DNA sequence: TGCAGTGCTAGATCACTTAAGGAGCAGTTCTTC. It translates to CSARSLKEQFF.

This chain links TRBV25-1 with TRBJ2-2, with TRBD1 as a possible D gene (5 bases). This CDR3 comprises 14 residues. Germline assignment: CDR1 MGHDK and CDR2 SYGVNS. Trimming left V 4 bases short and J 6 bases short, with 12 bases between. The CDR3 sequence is CASSGGFRAGELFF. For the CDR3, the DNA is TGTGCCAGCAGTGGGGGTTTCAGGGCCGGGGAGCTGTTTTTT.

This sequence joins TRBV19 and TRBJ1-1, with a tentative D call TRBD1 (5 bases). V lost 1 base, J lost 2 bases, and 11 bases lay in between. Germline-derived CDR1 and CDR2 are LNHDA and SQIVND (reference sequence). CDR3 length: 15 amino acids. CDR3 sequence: CASSIAREVNTEAFF. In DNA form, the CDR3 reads TGTGCCAGTAGTATAGCCAGGGAGGTCAACACTGAAGCTTTCTTT.

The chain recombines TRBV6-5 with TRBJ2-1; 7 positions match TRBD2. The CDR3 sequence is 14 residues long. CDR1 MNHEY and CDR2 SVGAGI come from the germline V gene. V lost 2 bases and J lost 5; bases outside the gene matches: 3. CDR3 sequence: CASSYGEGHNEQFF. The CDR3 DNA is TGTGCCAGCAGTTACGGGGAGGGACACAATGAGCAGTTCTTC.

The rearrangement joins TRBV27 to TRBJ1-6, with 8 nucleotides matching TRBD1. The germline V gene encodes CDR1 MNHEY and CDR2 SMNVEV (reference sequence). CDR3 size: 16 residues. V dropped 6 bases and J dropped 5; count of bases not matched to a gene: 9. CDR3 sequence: CASSLPRGLNNSPLHF. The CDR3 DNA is TGTGCCAGCAGCCTCCCCAGGGGGCTAAATAATTCACCCCTCCACTTT.

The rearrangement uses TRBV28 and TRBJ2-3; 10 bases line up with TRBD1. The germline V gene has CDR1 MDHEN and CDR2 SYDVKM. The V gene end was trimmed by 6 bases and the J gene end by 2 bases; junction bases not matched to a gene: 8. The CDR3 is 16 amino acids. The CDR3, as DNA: TGTGCCAGCAGGATGGACAGGGGGTCCTCCACAGATACGCAGTATTTT. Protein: CASRMDRGSSTDTQYF.

The DNA of the CDR3 is TGTGCCAGCAGCCTTGGGCAGAGCTCCTACAATGAGCAGTTCTTC. As protein: CASSLGQSSYNEQFF. The V call is TRBV5-5, the J call TRBJ2-1, with D uncertain. The CDR3 has 15 amino acids. The V end was cut by 4 bases, the J end by 0 bases, with 11 bases between. The V gene's germline CDR1 is SGHKS and CDR2 YYEKEE (reference sequence).

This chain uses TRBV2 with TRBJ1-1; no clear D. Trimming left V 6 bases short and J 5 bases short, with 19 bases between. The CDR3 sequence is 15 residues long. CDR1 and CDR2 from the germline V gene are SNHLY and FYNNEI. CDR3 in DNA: TGTGCCAGCAGCGAGCAAGATGGGCGTGTGACTGAAGCTTTCTTT. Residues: CASSEQDGRVTEAFF.

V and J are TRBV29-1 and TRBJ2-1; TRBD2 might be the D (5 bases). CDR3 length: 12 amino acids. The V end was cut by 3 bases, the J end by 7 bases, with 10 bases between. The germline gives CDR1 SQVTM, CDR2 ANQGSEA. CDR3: CSVDEGGNEQFF. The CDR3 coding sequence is TGCAGCGTTGATGAGGGCGGGAATGAGCAGTTCTTC.

The CDR3 sequence is CASTPGTSGGSSYNEQFF. The CDR3, as DNA: TGTGCCAGTACCCCCGGGACTAGCGGCGGGAGCTCCTACAATGAGCAGTTCTTC. The chain links TRBV19 to TRBJ2-1; 11 nucleotides match TRBD2. The CDR3 covers 18 residues. Trimming took 7 bases from V and 0 from J; bases not matched to a gene: 11. CDR1 is LNHDA and CDR2 is SQIVND in the germline V gene (reference sequence).

The CDR3 protein is CASSSGLAAPYEQYF. CDR3 nucleotide sequence: TGCGCCAGCAGCTCGGGACTAGCGGCTCCCTACGAGCAGTACTTC. This chain connects TRBV5-1 to TRBJ2-7; TRBD2 aligns across 11 bases. Per the germline V gene, CDR1 is SGHRS and CDR2 is YFSETQ. The V and J ends lost 3 bases and 2 bases, in that order; junction bases with no gene match: 4. CDR3 size: 15 residues. Full variable domain (remainder filled in from reference TRBV5-1 and TRBJ2-7): KAGVTQTPRYLIKTRGQQVTLSCSPISGHRSVSWYQQTPGQGLQFLFEYFSETQRNKGNFPGRFSGRQFSNSRSEMNVSTLELGDSALYLCASSSGLAAPYEQYFGPGTRLTVT.

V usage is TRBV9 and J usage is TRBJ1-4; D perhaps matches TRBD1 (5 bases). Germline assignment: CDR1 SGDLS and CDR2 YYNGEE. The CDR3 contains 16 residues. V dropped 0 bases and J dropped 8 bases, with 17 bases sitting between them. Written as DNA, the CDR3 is TGTGCCAGCAGCGTAGCTGTAGGGGCCTCTGGAGAAAAACTGTTTTTT. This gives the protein CASSVAVGASGEKLFF. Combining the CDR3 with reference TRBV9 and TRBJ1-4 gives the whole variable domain DSGVTQTPKHLITATGQRVTLRCSPRSGDLSVYWYQQSLDQGLQFLIQYYNGEERAKGNILERFSAQQFPDLHSELNLSSLELGDSALYFCASSVAVGASGEKLFFGSGTQLSVL.

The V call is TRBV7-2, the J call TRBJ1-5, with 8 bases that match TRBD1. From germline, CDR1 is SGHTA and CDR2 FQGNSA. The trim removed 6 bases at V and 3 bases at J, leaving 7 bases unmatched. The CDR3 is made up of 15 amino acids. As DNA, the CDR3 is TGTGCCAGCAGTCCGGACAGGGATGACAATCAGCCCCAGCATTTT. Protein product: CASSPDRDDNQPQHF.

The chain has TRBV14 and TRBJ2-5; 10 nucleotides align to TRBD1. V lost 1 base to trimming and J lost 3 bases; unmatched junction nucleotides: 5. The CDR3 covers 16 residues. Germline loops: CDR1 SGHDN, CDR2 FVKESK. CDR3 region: CASSQGRGQGKETQYF. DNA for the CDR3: TGTGCCAGCAGCCAAGGAAGGGGACAGGGGAAAGAGACCCAGTACTTC.

The CDR3 DNA is TGCGCCAGCAGCCAACGACAGGGGTTCCACGAGCAGTACTTC. It yields the protein CASSQRQGFHEQYF. The chain employs TRBV4-3 and TRBJ2-7; 8 bases line up with TRBD1. The V gene's germline CDR1 is LGHNA and CDR2 YSLEER. The V gene end was trimmed by 2 bases and the J gene end by 5 bases; junction bases not matched to a gene: 5. The length of the CDR3 is 14 residues.

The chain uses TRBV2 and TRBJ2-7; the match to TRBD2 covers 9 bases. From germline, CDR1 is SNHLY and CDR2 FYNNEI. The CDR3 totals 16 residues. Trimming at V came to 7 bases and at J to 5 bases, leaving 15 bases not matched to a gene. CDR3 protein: CASTGVGLAGNDEQYF. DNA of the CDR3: TGTGCCAGCACCGGAGTTGGGCTAGCGGGGAACGACGAGCAGTACTTC.

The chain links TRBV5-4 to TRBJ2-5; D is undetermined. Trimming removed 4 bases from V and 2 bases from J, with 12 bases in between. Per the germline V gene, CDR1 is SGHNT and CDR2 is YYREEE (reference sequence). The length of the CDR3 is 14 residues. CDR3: CASSASGWQETQYF. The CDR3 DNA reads TGTGCCAGCAGCGCCTCGGGTTGGCAAGAGACCCAGTACTTC.

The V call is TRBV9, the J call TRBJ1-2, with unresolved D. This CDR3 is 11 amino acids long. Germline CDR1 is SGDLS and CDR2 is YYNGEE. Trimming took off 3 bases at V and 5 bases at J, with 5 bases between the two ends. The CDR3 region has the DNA TGTGCCAGCAGCGCCGGTTATGGCTACACCTTC. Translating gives CASSAGYGYTF.